Each of the 29 T cell receptor beta chains below was sequenced from the same sample in a study of blood T cell repertoires in COVID-19 (TCRdb year 2020). Libraries came from the immunoSEQ multiplex PCR assay. TCRdb took this table from immuneACCESS and kept in-frame rearrangements with V and J called. Such tables lack part of the clones; where checked against another copy, unresolved V genes explain under half of the gap, and the rest is unexplained. A total of approximately 150,000 clones appear in this sample, approximately 80% of them only once. The ten largest clones represent about 1.8% of the sample. Sequences were obtained from peripheral blood. These receptors originate from a woman aged 55-70 years with acute or convalescent COVID-19.

This clone has a single count. The rearrangement joins TRBV28 to TRBJ2-1, with TRBD2 matching 8 bases. Germline-derived CDR1 and CDR2 are MDHEN and SYDVKM. The CDR3 contains 15 residues. Trimming removed 5 bases from V and 4 bases from J; junction bases left unmatched: 7. CDR3 sequence reads: CASSNSGLEYNEQFF. The CDR3 DNA follows: TGTGCCAGCAGTAACTCGGGACTAGAGTACAATGAGCAGTTCTTC.

In this sample, this clone turned up a few times. Germline and junction disagree at one end, which may indicate a read error. V usage is TRBV2 and J usage is TRBJ2-7, with TRBD2 matching over 9 bases. The CDR3 spans 14 residues. Germline CDR1 SNHLY, CDR2 FYNNEI. The DNA of the CDR3 is TGTGCCAGCAGCGAAGTAGCGGGAGCTCACGAGCAGTACTTC. Protein product: CASSEVAGAHEQYF.

The chain employs TRBV10-3 and TRBJ2-3, with 12 bases identical to TRBD2. Germline lookup yields CDR1 ENHRY and CDR2 SYGVKD. The ends lost 0 bases at V and 0 bases at J; junction bases unmatched: 10. This CDR3 has 20 amino acids. CDR3 DNA sequence: TGTGCCATCAGTGAGTCGTTTAGTACCGGGACTAGCGGGAGCACAGATACGCAGTATTTT. It codes for CAISESFSTGTSGSTDTQYF.

The rearrangement uses TRBV19 and TRBJ2-3; 9 bases are shared with TRBD2. CDR3 length: 15 residues. With 3 bases clipped from V and 4 bases from J, the junction kept 5 bases outside the gene matches. Germline assignment: CDR1 LNHDA and CDR2 SQIVND (reference sequence). The CDR3 coding sequence is TGTGCCAGTAGTATGTCGACTAGCGGTGCAGATACGCAGTATTTT. Protein product: CASSMSTSGADTQYF. Based on the CDR3 plus reference TRBV19 and TRBJ2-3, the full variable domain is DGGITQSPKYLFRKEGQNVTLSCEQNLNHDAMYWYRQDPGQGLRLIYYSQIVNDFQKGDIAEGYSVSREKKESFPLTVTSAQKNPTAFYLCASSMSTSGADTQYFGPGTRLTVL.

The sample holds one count of this clone. Written as DNA, the CDR3 is TGTGCCAGCAGCCGCTGGGGGGTAGGGGCTTTCTTT. It encodes CASSRWGVGAFF. The rearrangement joins TRBV13 to TRBJ1-1, with TRBD1 as a possible D gene (5 bases). The V end lost 5 bases, the J end lost 11 bases, and 15 bases lay between the germline ends. Germline CDR1 is PRHDT and CDR2 is FYEKMQ (reference sequence). The CDR3 totals 12 residues.

J is TRBJ2-7 and V is TRBV6-5; D gene unclear. V gave up 6 bases and J gave up 0 bases, with 12 bases separating them. This CDR3 has 14 amino acids. Per the germline V gene, CDR1 is MNHEY and CDR2 is SVGAGI. Here the CDR3 DNA reads TGTGCCAGCAGCTCCCCTAGGCGCTCCTACGAGCAGTACTTC. Translated, it gives CASSSPRRSYEQYF.

The chain combines TRBV7-2 with TRBJ1-1, with TRBD1 matching over 9 bases. The V segment lost 3 bases and the J segment 7 bases; nucleotides outside the gene matches: 6. The CDR3 sequence is 14 residues long. Germline CDR1 reads SGHTA; CDR2 reads FQGNSA. This CDR3 reads CASSFNRGRVEAFF. The CDR3 DNA sequence: TGTGCCAGCAGCTTTAACAGGGGGCGGGTTGAAGCTTTCTTT.

This clone was counted only a few times. This sequence joins TRBV2 and TRBJ2-7, with 9 bases identical to TRBD1. Germline CDR1 SNHLY, CDR2 FYNNEI. The J segment lost 0 bases and the V segment lost 4 bases, leaving 7 bases of the junction unmatched. This CDR3 has 16 residues. The CDR3 is CASSVEDRGYSYEQYF. CDR3 nucleotides: TGTGCCAGCAGTGTAGAGGACAGGGGTTACTCCTACGAGCAGTACTTC.

The rearrangement joins TRBV6-4 to TRBJ1-1; D is undetermined. Germline assignment: CDR1 MRHNA and CDR2 SNTAGT. The CDR3 contains 14 residues. The V gene lost 3 bases and the J gene lost 5 bases, with 13 bases spanning the gap. The CDR3 here is CASSDGQGRTEAFF. For the CDR3, the DNA is TGTGCCAGCAGTGATGGGCAAGGTCGGACTGAAGCTTTCTTT.

The chain has TRBV6-5 and TRBJ1-1; 9 nucleotides line up with TRBD1. Germline CDR1 and CDR2: MNHEY and SVGAGI. The J segment lost 7 bases and the V segment lost 6 bases, leaving 6 bases of the junction unmatched. The CDR3 extends over 13 amino acids. The CDR3 region is CASSKTGGGEAFF. CDR3 nucleotide sequence: TGTGCCAGCAGCAAAACAGGGGGCGGTGAAGCTTTCTTT.

The V call is TRBV6-5, the J call TRBJ1-4; D not certain. V shed 6 bases and J shed 0 bases, with 11 bases lying between them. The CDR3 extends over 15 amino acids. CDR1 is MNHEY and CDR2 is SVGAGI in the germline V gene. The CDR3 loop reads CASSPLTTTNEKLFF. Written as DNA, the CDR3 is TGTGCCAGCAGCCCGTTAACAACAACTAATGAAAAACTGTTTTTT.

In this sample, this clone turned up a few times. V usage is TRBV2 and J usage is TRBJ2-7; D ambiguous. Per the germline V gene, CDR1 is SNHLY and CDR2 is FYNNEI. Trimming left V 6 bases short and J 4 bases short, with 4 bases between. This CDR3 contains 10 residues. The CDR3 sequence is CASSEYEQYF. DNA for the CDR3: TGTGCCAGCAGCGAGTACGAGCAGTACTTC.

J is TRBJ1-5 and V is TRBV12-3 or TRBV12-4; D is unresolved. Trimming took 6 bases from V and 4 from J, leaving 7 bases between them. The CDR3 runs to 12 residues. Written as DNA, the CDR3 is TGTGCCAGCAGCCCCCTTAATCAGCCCCAGCATTTT. Amino acid sequence: CASSPLNQPQHF.

The chain combines TRBV27 with TRBJ2-1; 8 positions match TRBD1. Looked up from germline, CDR1 is MNHEY and CDR2 is SMNVEV (reference sequence). The trim removed 4 bases at V and 5 bases at J, leaving 13 bases unmatched. This CDR3 is 17 amino acids long. CDR3 in DNA: TGTGCCAGCAGTTCACACCGGACAGGGCCCCTCCACAATGAGCAGTTCTTC. It is translated as CASSSHRTGPLHNEQFF.

The rearrangement joins TRBV19 to TRBJ2-3, with 8 positions matching TRBD2. The trim removed 4 bases at V and 4 bases at J, leaving 13 bases unmatched. CDR1 is LNHDA and CDR2 is SQIVND in the germline V gene (reference sequence). The CDR3 has 17 amino acids. For the CDR3, the DNA is TGTGCCAGTAGTAGCGTTGACGGGAGGGCCCGACCAGATACGCAGTATTTT. Translated: CASSSVDGRARPDTQYF.

The V gene is TRBV6-5, the J gene TRBJ2-2; 10 nucleotides match TRBD1. This CDR3 is built from 14 residues. V was clipped by 9 bases and J by 5 bases; unmatched bases: 6. CDR1 and CDR2 from the germline V gene are MNHEY and SVGAGI. CDR3 DNA sequence: TGTGCCAGTCTCCGGACAGGGGGTACCGGGGAGCTGTTTTTT. It yields the protein CASLRTGGTGELFF.

The chain uses TRBV19 and TRBJ2-7; 12 positions match TRBD1. The CDR3 has 16 amino acids. The V gene's germline CDR1 is LNHDA and CDR2 SQIVND (reference sequence). J lost 6 bases, V lost 2 bases, and 8 bases had no gene match. The CDR3 here is CASSIFAGQGAREQYF. CDR3 sequence (DNA): TGTGCCAGTAGTATATTCGCGGGACAGGGGGCTCGCGAGCAGTACTTC.

This clone is a singleton in its sample. The CDR3 protein is CASSANRWTETTYEQYF. The CDR3 region has the DNA TGTGCCAGCAGCGCTAACCGGTGGACAGAGACTACCTACGAGCAGTACTTC. The chain links TRBV28 to TRBJ2-7; TRBD1 is a possible D gene (6 bases). The ends were cut back, 6 bases at V and 2 bases at J, with 23 bases in the middle. This CDR3 spans 17 amino acids. CDR1 is MDHEN and CDR2 is SYDVKM in the germline V gene. Filled out from reference TRBV28 and TRBJ2-7, the complete variable domain reads DVKVTQSSRYLVKRTGEKVFLECVQDMDHENMFWYRQDPGLGLRLIYFSYDVKMKEKGDIPEGYSVSREKKERFSLILESASTNQTSMYLCASSANRWTETTYEQYFGPGTRLTVT.

This chain links TRBV9 with TRBJ1-1; weak D call: TRBD1 (5 bases). Germline V gene data show CDR1 as SGDLS and CDR2 as YYNGEE. V lost 4 bases, J lost 3 bases, and 28 bases lay in between. The CDR3 is 19 residues long. In nucleotides, the CDR3 is TGTGCCAGCAGCCCTAGAGGGTCCCTCGGGGACTTGTGGGACACTGAAGCTTTCTTT. Translation gives CASSPRGSLGDLWDTEAFF.

The rearrangement links TRBV28 to TRBJ1-1; the D gene is possibly TRBD1 (6 bases). CDR3 length: 14 residues. The V end lost 6 bases, the J end lost 4 bases, and 15 bases lay between the germline ends. CDR1 and CDR2 (germline): MDHEN, SYDVKM. DNA for the CDR3: TGTGCCAGCAGGGGGGCCTGGTTAAGCACTGAAGCTTTCTTT. Translation: CASRGAWLSTEAFF.

The V call is TRBV2, the J call TRBJ2-2; 11 bases agree with TRBD2. The CDR3 has 16 amino acids. Germline V lookup: CDR1 SNHLY, CDR2 FYNNEI. Germline trimming cut 6 bases from V and 5 bases from J; bases unmatched to any gene: 8. The CDR3 nucleotides read TGTGCCAGCAGCAAACTAGCGGGAGTCTCGACCGGGGAGCTGTTTTTT. It is translated as CASSKLAGVSTGELFF.

The chain uses TRBV21-1 and TRBJ1-3. TRBV21-1 is a documented pseudogene. This CDR3 is 14 amino acids long. CDR3 sequence (DNA): TGTGCCAGCAGCAAAGCAGGGAGTGGCAACACCATATATTTT. Translated: CASSKAGSGNTIYF.

This chain links TRBV10-3 with TRBJ1-2, with TRBD1 identical over 7 bases. This CDR3 has 12 amino acids. Unmatched junction bases numbered 1, after V lost 5 bases and J lost 4 bases. Per the germline V gene, CDR1 is ENHRY and CDR2 is SYGVKD. The CDR3 is CAISNRGYGYTF. DNA of the CDR3: TGTGCCATCAGTAACAGGGGCTATGGCTACACCTTC.

The CDR3 spells CASWGVAAHEQYF. CDR3 nucleotides: TGTGCCAGCTGGGGCGTCGCAGCCCACGAGCAGTACTTC. The V and J genes are TRBV2 and TRBJ2-7, with a possible D match to TRBD1 (5 bases). CDR1 is SNHLY and CDR2 is FYNNEI in the germline V gene. V lost 8 bases to trimming and J lost 5 bases, with 16 bases between them. This CDR3 contains 13 residues. Full variable domain (missing parts from reference TRBV2 and TRBJ2-7): EPEVTQTPSHQVTQMGQEVILRCVPISNHLYFYWYRQILGQKVEFLVSFYNNEISEKSEIFDDQFSVERPDGSNFTLKIRSTKLEDSAMYFCASWGVAAHEQYFGPGTRLTVT.

This clone is a singleton in its sample. The gene calls are TRBV5-1 and TRBJ2-7; possibly TRBD2 for D (6 bases). CDR3 length: 15 amino acids. Trimming removed 1 base at V and 0 bases at J, with 11 bases between. Germline loops: CDR1 SGHRS, CDR2 YFSETQ. The CDR3 spells CASSLTGVNSYEQYF. The CDR3, as DNA: TGCGCCAGCAGCTTGACGGGAGTTAACTCCTACGAGCAGTACTTC. The full variable domain, its missing parts supplied by reference TRBV5-1 and TRBJ2-7, is KAGVTQTPRYLIKTRGQQVTLSCSPISGHRSVSWYQQTPGQGLQFLFEYFSETQRNKGNFPGRFSGRQFSNSRSEMNVSTLELGDSALYLCASSLTGVNSYEQYFGPGTRLTVT.

The V gene is TRBV5-6, the J gene TRBJ1-4; no firm D call. The CDR3 spans 13 residues. V lost 0 bases and J lost 7, with 7 bases in between. Germline CDR1 is SGHDT and CDR2 is YYEEEE. CDR3 bases: TGTGCCAGCAGCTTGGTGCGATCTGAAAAACTGTTTTTT. Translated: CASSLVRSEKLFF.

CDR3 sequence reads: CASSNPKRLPNEQFF. The DNA of the CDR3 is TGTGCCAGCAGCAACCCCAAGCGGCTACCGAATGAGCAGTTCTTC. The chain employs TRBV21-1 and TRBJ2-1; the table's D call of TRBD2 was not tested on the DNA. TRBV21-1 is reported as a pseudogene. This CDR3 spans 15 amino acids.

The chain uses TRBV2 and TRBJ1-5, with D tentatively TRBD1 (5 bases). The germline gives CDR1 SNHLY, CDR2 FYNNEI. V was cut by 6 bases and J by 3 bases, with 15 bases left in between. The CDR3 length is 15 residues. The CDR3 reads CASREGIFINQPQHF. In DNA, the CDR3 is TGTGCCAGCAGGGAGGGGATCTTTATCAATCAGCCCCAGCATTTT.

V usage is TRBV19 and J usage is TRBJ1-6, with 8 bases that match TRBD1. The junction had 14 bases not matched to a gene; V was cut back by 3 bases and J by 7 bases. There are 18 residues in the CDR3. CDR1 and CDR2 (germline): LNHDA, SQIVND (reference sequence). CDR3 loop: CASSILTGTGRGNSPLHF. CDR3 sequence (DNA): TGTGCCAGTAGTATCCTGACCGGGACAGGAAGAGGGAATTCACCCCTCCACTTT.